A single sample is the source of the 3 T cell receptor beta chains below, sequenced in a study of blood T cells in healthy people across ages. Then a second PCR, running roughly 7 to 11 cycles, was carried out with a sample-barcoded 5' primer and a J-beta primer mix. TCRdb reprocessed the 5' RACE reads via MiXCR and lists one record per CDR3 protein. This sample has approximately 1,000,000 distinct CDR3 sequences, with 40% to 45% found just once. The sequencing input was blood. The receptor source for this set is a woman aged 60-75 years in good health.

This chain uses TRBV12-3 or TRBV12-4 with TRBJ2-3; tentative D call: TRBD1 (5 bases). V gave up 6 bases and J gave up 0 bases, with 13 bases separating them. CDR3 size: 15 residues. The CDR3 here is CASSAFDSSTDTQYF. CDR3 sequence (DNA): TGTGCCAGCAGCGCGTTCGACAGTAGCACAGATACGCAGTATTTT.

The genes are TRBV7-9 and TRBJ2-6, with 9 bases fitting TRBD2. Trimming removed 3 bases from V and 2 bases from J; junction bases left unmatched: 2. This CDR3 region has 16 residues. Germline values: CDR1 SEHNR, CDR2 FQNEAQ (reference sequence). The CDR3 nucleotides are TGTGCCAGCAGCTTTTTAGCGGGAGCTGGGGCCAACGTCCTGACTTTC. It encodes CASSFLAGAGANVLTF.

The J gene is TRBJ2-7, the V gene TRBV7-8; tentatively, D is TRBD2 (5 bases). The V end lost 1 base, the J end lost 1 base, and 14 bases lay between the germline ends. Germline V gives CDR1 SGHVS, CDR2 FQNEAQ. CDR3 length equals 16 residues. In DNA form, the CDR3 reads TGTGCCAGCAGCTTAGAGACTCCTAGCTGGTCCTACGAGCAGTACTTC. It specifies CASSLETPSWSYEQYF.